A single sample is the source of the 27 T cell receptor beta chains below, sequenced in a study of T-cell memory formation after mild COVID-19. TCRdb passed the 5' RACE reads through MiXCR, listing each CDR3 protein once. The sample yields roughly 600,000 distinct CDR3 sequences, roughly 17% seen once. Specimen: PBMCs or a T cell subset sorted from them (not recorded which). The receptors here all came from an adult woman who had mild COVID-19 (a few samples of this study predate the infection). Cell type and time point are not known.

This clonotype was seen a few times. The chain couples TRBV4-2 to TRBJ1-1, with 8 bases fitting TRBD1. CDR1 and CDR2 from the germline V gene are LGHNA and YNFKEQ. CDR3 length: 15 amino acids. V shed 0 bases, J shed 3 bases, and the junction held 3 bases outside the gene matches. CDR3 residues: CASSQDRTGYTEAFF. The DNA for the CDR3 is TGTGCCAGCAGCCAAGACAGGACAGGGTACACTGAAGCTTTCTTT.

This clonotype was observed a handful of times. The chain carries TRBV7-9 and TRBJ2-3; the D is unclear. Germline V gene lookup returns CDR1 SEHNR and CDR2 FQNEAQ (reference sequence). With 5 bases removed from V and 1 base from J, the gap between germline ends came to 13 bases. This CDR3 has 15 amino acids. The CDR3 DNA reads as TGTGCCAGCAGCCTTGAACGACTGCGCACAGATACGCAGTATTTT. This encodes CASSLERLRTDTQYF. Full variable domain (remainder filled in from reference TRBV7-9 and TRBJ2-3): DTGVSQNPRHKITKRGQNVTFRCDPISEHNRLYWYRQTLGQGPEFLTYFQNEAQLEKSRLLSDRFSAERPKGSFSTLEIQRTEQGDSAMYLCASSLERLRTDTQYFGPGTRLTVL.

There are a few counts of this clonotype. The gene calls are TRBV12-3 or TRBV12-4 and TRBJ2-3, with a tentative D call TRBD2 (5 bases). V lost 6 bases and J 6 bases, leaving 19 bases between the germline ends. There are 15 residues in the CDR3. CDR3 in amino acids: CASSLTTNPGDTQYF. The CDR3 DNA follows: TGTGCCAGCAGCCTTACGACTAACCCTGGCGATACGCAGTATTTT.

This chain uses TRBV24-1 with TRBJ1-2; unclear D gene. This CDR3 is 11 amino acids long. Trimming removed 4 bases from V and 5 bases from J, with 4 bases in between. Looked up from germline, CDR1 is KGHDR and CDR2 is SFDVKD. The CDR3 region has the DNA TGTGCCACCAGTGACCTATATGGCTACACCTTC. Protein: CATSDLYGYTF.

In this sample, this clonotype turned up a few times. The chain joins TRBV5-1 to TRBJ1-1, with 9 bases matching TRBD1. The V gene's germline CDR1 is SGHRS and CDR2 YFSETQ. The CDR3 is 12 residues long. Trimming at V came to 4 bases and at J to 10 bases, leaving 5 bases not matched to a gene. The CDR3 sequence is CASSLPTGGAFF. CDR3 DNA sequence: TGCGCCAGCAGCCTACCGACAGGGGGAGCTTTCTTT.

This clonotype was seen a handful of times. The rearrangement uses TRBV24-1 and TRBJ2-7; D is ambiguous. The CDR3 loop spans 14 amino acids. The V end was cut by 2 bases, the J end by 3 bases, with 10 bases between. Germline CDR1 KGHDR, CDR2 SFDVKD. CDR3: CATSDSAERYEQYF. The CDR3 coding sequence is TGTGCCACCAGTGATTCCGCTGAGCGCTACGAGCAGTACTTC.

This clonotype was detected a few times. The chain has TRBV4-1 and TRBJ2-3; D could derive from TRBD1 or TRBD2 (5 bases each). The CDR3 sequence is 20 residues long. Germline lookup yields CDR1 MGHRA and CDR2 YSYEKL. V lost 4 bases to trimming and J lost 0 bases, with 26 bases between them. CDR3 sequence: CASSPPGGYPGRTSTDTQYF. CDR3 DNA sequence: TGCGCCAGCAGCCCGCCTGGGGGATACCCCGGAAGGACTAGCACAGATACGCAGTATTTT.

The chain carries TRBV3-1 and TRBJ2-7; D remains unclear. With 4 bases removed from V and 3 bases from J, the gap between germline ends came to 13 bases. CDR1 is LGHDT, CDR2 YNNKEL, per germline (reference sequence). The CDR3 runs to 14 residues. For the CDR3, the DNA is TGTGCCAGCAGCCCCCCGCGGCAGAACTACGAGCAGTACTTC. Translating it yields CASSPPRQNYEQYF.

The chain employs TRBV30 and TRBJ2-1, with 7 bases that match TRBD1. Germline V gene data show CDR1 as GTSNPN and CDR2 as SVGIG (reference sequence). Germline trimming cut 3 bases from V and 4 bases from J; bases unmatched to any gene: 12. The CDR3 is 16 amino acids. CDR3 in amino acids: CAWSAVRQGEYNEQFF. The CDR3 nucleotides read TGTGCCTGGAGCGCAGTCCGACAGGGAGAGTACAATGAGCAGTTCTTC.

This clonotype has only a few counts. The rearrangement uses TRBV5-1 and TRBJ2-3; TRBD2 might be the D (5 bases). V gave up 6 bases and J gave up 2 bases, with 16 bases separating them. CDR1 and CDR2 (germline): SGHRS, YFSETQ. This CDR3 has 15 amino acids. The CDR3, as DNA: TGCGCCAGCAACGGACTCACCGGATTCACAGATACGCAGTATTTT. Its protein is CASNGLTGFTDTQYF.

There are many counts of this clonotype. The chain combines TRBV18 with TRBJ2-7, with D possibly being TRBD1 or TRBD2 (5 bases each). CDR3 length: 14 amino acids. The V gene lost 3 bases and the J gene lost 6 bases, with 15 bases spanning the gap. Per the germline V gene, CDR1 is KGHSH and CDR2 is LQKENI. Here the CDR3 DNA reads TGTGCCAGCTCACCTCCAAGGGACCCCTCCGAGCAGTACTTC. This translates into CASSPPRDPSEQYF. Filled out from reference TRBV18 and TRBJ2-7, the complete variable domain reads NAGVMQNPRHLVRRRGQEARLRCSPMKGHSHVYWYRQLPEEGLKFMVYLQKENIIDESGMPKERFSAEFPKEGPSILRIQQVVRGDSAAYFCASSPPRDPSEQYFGPGTRLTVT.

The chain couples TRBV9 to TRBJ2-7; a possible D gene is TRBD2 (5 bases). Germline-derived CDR1 and CDR2 are SGDLS and YYNGEE. This CDR3 contains 16 residues. V lost 0 bases and J lost 6, with 19 bases in between. CDR3 residues: CASSVDQATLLGEQYF. The CDR3 DNA reads TGTGCCAGCAGCGTAGACCAAGCTACTCTACTAGGCGAGCAGTACTTC.

This clonotype has a count of ten or more. V gene TRBV20-1 combines with J gene TRBJ2-3; D might be TRBD1 or TRBD2, each matching 5 bases. Trimming stripped 4 bases from V and 2 bases from J, with 22 bases between. This CDR3 comprises 17 residues. CDR1 and CDR2 (germline): DFQATT, SNEGSKA (reference sequence). The CDR3 loop is CSATDYRDPYSTDTQYF. The CDR3 DNA reads TGCAGTGCTACAGACTACCGGGACCCATACTCCACAGATACGCAGTATTTT.

This clonotype was seen a few times. This rearrangement joins TRBV12-3 or TRBV12-4 to TRBJ2-5, with a tentative D call TRBD2 (7 bases). CDR3 length: 15 amino acids. V dropped 2 bases and J dropped 1 base, with 11 bases sitting between them. In DNA form, the CDR3 reads TGTGCCAGCAGTTTAACGGGGGGCATCCAAGAGACCCAGTACTTC. Its translation: CASSLTGGIQETQYF.

In its sample, this clonotype was seen a few times. The chain couples TRBV6-1 to TRBJ2-1; no definite D call. Germline assignment: CDR1 MNHNS and CDR2 SASEGT. The CDR3 covers 14 residues. V shed 3 bases and J shed 4 bases, with 10 bases lying between them. CDR3 amino acids: CASSDGPAYNEQFF. CDR3 coding DNA: TGTGCCAGCAGTGACGGACCAGCATACAATGAGCAGTTCTTC.

This clonotype has more than one count but fewer than ten. V is TRBV5-1 and J is TRBJ2-7; 8 bases are a match to TRBD1. With 4 bases clipped from V and 7 bases from J, the junction kept 4 bases outside the gene matches. Germline V lookup: CDR1 SGHRS, CDR2 YFSETQ. The CDR3 runs to 12 residues. CDR3 residues: CASSRTGFEQYF. CDR3 DNA: TGCGCCAGCAGCAGGACAGGGTTTGAGCAGTACTTC.

The chain employs TRBV2 and TRBJ2-3; TRBD2 aligns across 10 bases. The germline gives CDR1 SNHLY, CDR2 FYNNEI. Trimming took 4 bases from V and 3 from J; bases not matched to a gene: 7. This CDR3 is built from 16 residues. The CDR3 here is CASSVATSGRTDTQYF. In DNA, the CDR3 is TGTGCCAGCAGTGTTGCGACTAGCGGGCGGACAGATACGCAGTATTTT.

The chain carries TRBV29-1 and TRBJ2-7, with 11 bases that match TRBD2. CDR3 length: 15 amino acids. V trimming: 7 bases; J trimming: 2 bases; junction bases outside the gene matches: 10. CDR1 is SQVTM and CDR2 is ANQGSEA in the germline V gene. CDR3 region: CSGVAGGPGTYEQYF. CDR3 coding DNA: TGCAGCGGTGTAGCGGGAGGGCCCGGGACCTACGAGCAGTACTTC.

This clonotype was seen ten or more times. The rearrangement links TRBV9 to TRBJ2-3; no firm D call. The CDR3 is 15 amino acids. Trimming took 4 bases from V and 3 from J, leaving 15 bases between them. Germline values: CDR1 SGDLS, CDR2 YYNGEE. The CDR3: CASSPTPGRTDTQYF. The CDR3, as DNA: TGTGCCAGCAGCCCCACCCCGGGCCGTACAGATACGCAGTATTTT.

This chain links TRBV5-1 with TRBJ2-3, with 11 bases identical to TRBD2. Germline V gene lookup returns CDR1 SGHRS and CDR2 YFSETQ. The length of the CDR3 is 15 residues. With 6 bases clipped from V and 1 base from J, the junction kept 4 bases outside the gene matches. The CDR3 region is CASNLAGGGTDTQYF. In nucleotides, the CDR3 is TGCGCCAGCAACCTAGCGGGGGGCGGCACAGATACGCAGTATTTT.

This clonotype has more than one count but fewer than ten. V is TRBV27 and J is TRBJ1-2; perhaps TRBD1 as D (5 bases). V gave up 2 bases and J gave up 6 bases, with 16 bases separating them. The germline V gene has CDR1 MNHEY and CDR2 SMNVEV (reference sequence). CDR3 length equals 15 residues. CDR3 nucleotides: TGTGCCAGCAGTTTAATCAGGGCGGCGACCGATGGCTACACCTTC. This translates into CASSLIRAATDGYTF.

This clonotype came up once. V and J are TRBV3-1 and TRBJ2-7; no definite D call. Trimming left V 3 bases short and J 2 bases short, with 5 bases between. The CDR3 has 12 residues. Germline loops: CDR1 LGHDT, CDR2 YNNKEL (reference sequence). The CDR3 DNA sequence: TGTGCCAGCAGCCACTCTGCCTACGAGCAGTACTTC. Protein sequence: CASSHSAYEQYF.

CDR3 amino acids: CASRSPSGSIYEQYF. The CDR3 DNA reads TGTGCCAGCAGGTCCCCTAGCGGGAGTATCTACGAGCAGTACTTC. The chain couples TRBV12-3 or TRBV12-4 to TRBJ2-7, with 10 bases fitting TRBD2. V dropped 6 bases and J dropped 3; count of bases not matched to a gene: 8. The CDR3 covers 15 residues.

The gene calls are TRBV6-6 and TRBJ2-7, with 8 bases identical to TRBD2. V trimming: 2 bases; J trimming: 6 bases; junction bases outside the gene matches: 3. The CDR3 spans 13 residues. Germline CDR1 and CDR2: MNHNY and SVGAGI (reference sequence). CDR3 protein: CASSYGREAEQYF. The CDR3 DNA sequence: TGTGCCAGCAGTTACGGGCGGGAGGCCGAGCAGTACTTC.

V usage is TRBV21-1 and J usage is TRBJ2-5; the table's D call TRBD2 went unverified against the DNA. TRBV21-1 constitutes a pseudogene. The CDR3 loop spans 18 amino acids. As DNA, the CDR3 is TGTGCCAGCAGCAGGGAGGGGGGACTAGCGGGAGATGGAGAGACCCAGTACTTC. Translating gives CASSREGGLAGDGETQYF.

The chain uses TRBV7-2 and TRBJ2-2, with D perhaps matching TRBD2 (6 bases). This CDR3 region has 16 residues. Germline V gives CDR1 SGHTA, CDR2 FQGNSA. V gave up 1 base and J gave up 4 bases, with 13 bases separating them. In DNA, the CDR3 is TGTGCCAGCAGCTTAGGGACGGCGGGGACCACCGGGGAGCTGTTTTTT. Amino acid sequence: CASSLGTAGTTGELFF.

The chain links TRBV19 to TRBJ1-5; the match to TRBD1 covers 8 bases. J gave up 3 bases and V 1 base, and 8 bases lay outside the gene matches. Germline V gene data show CDR1 as LNHDA and CDR2 as SQIVND (reference sequence). This CDR3 has 17 residues. The CDR3 spells CASSIGTGTGLNQPQHF. The DNA of the CDR3 is TGTGCCAGTAGTATAGGAACGGGGACAGGTCTCAATCAGCCCCAGCATTTT.